Shown below are 20 T cell receptor beta chains from a single sample sequenced in a study of T cell responses to AZD1222 COVID-19 vaccine. The table came from immunoSEQ multiplex PCR; TCRdb's copy has only in-frame clones and leaves some out. The data contain 50,000 to 70,000 clones, roughly 90% of them singletons. The sequences come from peripheral blood, collected 28 days after the second AZD1222 dose. Source of these receptors: an adult who received the AZD1222 COVID-19 vaccine.

The chain couples TRBV5-1 to TRBJ1-3; D not resolved. Between the trimmed V and J ends, which lost 1 base and 0 bases, there was a span of 8 bases. Germline assignment: CDR1 SGHRS and CDR2 YFSETQ. The CDR3 loop spans 15 amino acids. The CDR3 DNA sequence: TGCGCCAGCAGCTTGCAGGTCAACTCTGGAAACACCATATATTTT. This encodes CASSLQVNSGNTIYF. The full variable domain, rest sourced from reference TRBV5-1 and TRBJ1-3, is KAGVTQTPRYLIKTRGQQVTLSCSPISGHRSVSWYQQTPGQGLQFLFEYFSETQRNKGNFPGRFSGRQFSNSRSEMNVSTLELGDSALYLCASSLQVNSGNTIYFGEGSWLTVV.

The gene calls are TRBV7-2 and TRBJ1-4, with D perhaps matching TRBD1 (5 bases). The V end was cut by 5 bases, the J end by 3 bases, with 10 bases between. Germline values: CDR1 SGHTA, CDR2 FQGNSA. The CDR3 consists of 14 residues. CDR3 loop: CASSLGTSNEKLFF. The CDR3 DNA is TGTGCCAGCAGCCTCGGGACTTCTAATGAAAAACTGTTTTTT.

The rearrangement links TRBV28 to TRBJ1-2, with TRBD1 matching 12 bases. The CDR3 totals 18 residues. The germline gives CDR1 MDHEN, CDR2 SYDVKM. Germline trimming cut 4 bases from V and 3 bases from J; bases unmatched to any gene: 12. In DNA form, the CDR3 reads TGTGCCAGCAGTTCTTTAGGGACAGGGGGCGAAGGTTACTATGGCTACACCTTC. This translates into CASSSLGTGGEGYYGYTF.

This clone showed up just once. This sequence joins TRBV29-1 and TRBJ2-5; the match to TRBD1 covers 7 bases. From germline, CDR1 is SQVTM and CDR2 ANQGSEA. The V segment lost 4 bases and the J segment 4 bases; nucleotides outside the gene matches: 9. The CDR3 has 14 residues. As DNA, the CDR3 is TGCAGCGTTGTACGAGGGGGCGCGGGAGAGACCCAGTACTTC. This codes for CSVVRGGAGETQYF. The variable domain in full, with the rest retrieved from reference TRBV29-1 and TRBJ2-5, is SAVISQKPSRDICQRGTSLTIQCQVDSQVTMMFWYRQQPGQSLTLIATANQGSEATYESGFVIDKFPISRPNLTFSTLTVSNMSPEDSSIYLCSVVRGGAGETQYFGPGTRLLVL.

This clone came up once. The V gene is TRBV30, the J gene TRBJ1-4, with a possible D match to TRBD1 (6 bases). Deletions cut 2 bases from V and 3 bases from J, with 13 bases between. Germline CDR1 reads GTSNPN; CDR2 reads SVGIG (reference sequence). The CDR3 extends over 15 amino acids. Written as DNA, the CDR3 is TGTGCCTGGAGTACCGGGGGCTTGGCTAATGAAAAACTGTTTTTT. Translating gives CAWSTGGLANEKLFF.

V is TRBV11-3 and J is TRBJ1-5; D remains unclear. Germline-derived CDR1 and CDR2 are SGHNT and YENEEA. The CDR3 runs to 18 residues. V lost 2 bases to trimming and J lost 0 bases, with 17 bases between them. CDR3 bases: TGTGCCAGCAGCTTAATTCTGAGTTGTGGAAATAGCAATCAGCCCCAGCATTTT. Protein sequence: CASSLILSCGNSNQPQHF.

The J gene is TRBJ2-7, the V gene TRBV7-9; D is possibly TRBD2 (5 bases). Germline V gene sequence: CDR1 SEHNR, CDR2 FQNEAQ (reference sequence). Between the trimmed V and J ends, which lost 4 bases and 2 bases, there was a span of 9 bases. This CDR3 is built from 13 residues. The CDR3 region is CASSSPRAYEQYF. For the CDR3, the DNA is TGTGCCAGCAGCTCCCCGAGGGCCTACGAGCAGTACTTC.

The rearrangement links TRBV29-1 to TRBJ2-7, with D tentatively TRBD1 or TRBD2 (5 bases each). The CDR3 runs 11 residues. Germline loops: CDR1 SQVTM, CDR2 ANQGSEA. Trimming pared 3 bases from V and 6 bases from J, leaving 9 bases between. In DNA form, the CDR3 reads TGCAGCGTTGACGGGACCGGCGAGCAGTACTTC. Residues: CSVDGTGEQYF.

The V gene is TRBV28, the J gene TRBJ1-4, with D unresolved. Germline values: CDR1 MDHEN, CDR2 SYDVKM. The CDR3 contains 12 residues. V dropped 2 bases and J dropped 3 bases, with 1 base sitting between them. The CDR3 DNA reads as TGTGCCAGCAGTTTAGCTAATGAAAAACTGTTTTTT. Translation gives CASSLANEKLFF.

The chain employs TRBV6-5 and TRBJ1-4; TRBD1 aligns across 8 bases. J gave up 8 bases and V 6 bases, and 11 bases lay outside the gene matches. Germline V gene lookup returns CDR1 MNHEY and CDR2 SVGAGI. This CDR3 contains 15 residues. CDR3 coding DNA: TGTGCCAGCAGACCTGCCGGGACAGGACAGGAAAAACTGTTTTTT. Encoded protein: CASRPAGTGQEKLFF.

The V gene is TRBV5-1, the J gene TRBJ1-4, with D possibly TRBD1 on 5 matching bases. Germline CDR1 SGHRS, CDR2 YFSETQ. This CDR3 has 15 amino acids. V dropped 4 bases and J dropped 7 bases, with 17 bases sitting between them. The CDR3 nucleotides read TGCGCCAGCAGCCCTGGGGGGTCGCGGGGTGAAAAACTGTTTTTT. Translation gives CASSPGGSRGEKLFF.

The table lists this clone with a count of one. The chain couples TRBV7-9 to TRBJ1-1, with a weak D call TRBD1 (6 bases). Trimming removed 5 bases from V and 1 base from J, with 11 bases in between. Germline V gene data show CDR1 as SEHNR and CDR2 as FQNEAQ (reference sequence). The CDR3 has 14 residues. CDR3 loop: CASSPTQGNTEAFF. The CDR3 region has the DNA TGTGCCAGCAGCCCAACACAGGGGAACACTGAAGCTTTCTTT.

The chain employs TRBV11-3 and TRBJ1-6, with a possible D match to TRBD1 (6 bases). V was cut by 2 bases and J by 8 bases, with 19 bases left in between. The CDR3 extends over 17 amino acids. Germline-derived CDR1 and CDR2 are SGHNT and YENEEA. The CDR3 spells CASSLKRSRTDYSPLHF. In DNA, the CDR3 is TGTGCCAGCAGCTTAAAAAGGTCCCGGACAGATTATTCACCCCTCCACTTT.

The chain has TRBV6-5 and TRBJ1-3, with D unresolved. The V gene lost 7 bases and the J gene lost 0 bases, with 4 bases spanning the gap. The CDR3 loop spans 12 amino acids. In germline, CDR1 is MNHEY, CDR2 SVGAGI. The CDR3 region has the DNA TGTGCCAGCACGAGCTCTGGAAACACCATATATTTT. Its protein is CASTSSGNTIYF.

The V call is TRBV19, the J call TRBJ2-2; TRBD2 might be the D (5 bases). Looked up from germline, CDR1 is LNHDA and CDR2 is SQIVND (reference sequence). V lost 5 bases and J 6 bases, leaving 7 bases between the germline ends. The CDR3 is 12 residues long. The CDR3 region has the DNA TGTGCCAGTAGTCTTAGCGCCGGGGAGCTGTTTTTT. This translates into CASSLSAGELFF.

V and J are TRBV21-1 and TRBJ2-1; TRBD1 is the table's D call, not checked against the DNA. TRBV21-1 is described as a pseudogene. This CDR3 comprises 17 residues. Here the CDR3 DNA reads TGTGCCAGCAGCAAGACCCTCCGACAGGGATCCTACAATGAGCAGTTCTTC. It yields the protein CASSKTLRQGSYNEQFF.

This chain connects TRBV11-3 to TRBJ2-4; 11 bases agree with TRBD2. The CDR3 runs 13 residues. Germline assignment: CDR1 SGHNT and CDR2 YENEEA. The ends lost 4 bases at V and 15 bases at J; junction bases unmatched: 8. This CDR3 reads CASSYLAGGQVYF. The CDR3, as DNA: TGTGCCAGCAGCTATTTAGCGGGGGGGCAAGTGTACTTC.

V gene TRBV5-1 combines with J gene TRBJ2-2; D gene uncertain. The germline gives CDR1 SGHRS, CDR2 YFSETQ. The CDR3 loop spans 14 amino acids. V lost 0 bases and J lost 4, with 7 bases in between. CDR3 protein: CASSLGQLTGELFF. CDR3 DNA: TGCGCCAGCAGCTTGGGACAACTCACCGGGGAGCTGTTTTTT.

The chain is built from TRBV4-2 and TRBJ2-1, with TRBD2 matching 7 bases. The V segment lost 5 bases and the J segment 10 bases; nucleotides outside the gene matches: 11. The CDR3 totals 14 residues. Germline assignment: CDR1 LGHNA and CDR2 YNFKEQ. The CDR3 DNA follows: TGTGCCAGCAGCACTGGGGGGGGTGGTGGAGAGCAGTTCTTC. Translating gives CASSTGGGGGEQFF.

The chain combines TRBV18 with TRBJ2-7; D gene unclear. Germline values: CDR1 KGHSH, CDR2 LQKENI. The CDR3 loop spans 14 amino acids. Trimming took off 4 bases at V and 5 bases at J, with 15 bases between the two ends. As DNA, the CDR3 is TGTGCCAGCTCACATCGGGTAAGCGTTCACGAGCAGTACTTC. This encodes CASSHRVSVHEQYF.